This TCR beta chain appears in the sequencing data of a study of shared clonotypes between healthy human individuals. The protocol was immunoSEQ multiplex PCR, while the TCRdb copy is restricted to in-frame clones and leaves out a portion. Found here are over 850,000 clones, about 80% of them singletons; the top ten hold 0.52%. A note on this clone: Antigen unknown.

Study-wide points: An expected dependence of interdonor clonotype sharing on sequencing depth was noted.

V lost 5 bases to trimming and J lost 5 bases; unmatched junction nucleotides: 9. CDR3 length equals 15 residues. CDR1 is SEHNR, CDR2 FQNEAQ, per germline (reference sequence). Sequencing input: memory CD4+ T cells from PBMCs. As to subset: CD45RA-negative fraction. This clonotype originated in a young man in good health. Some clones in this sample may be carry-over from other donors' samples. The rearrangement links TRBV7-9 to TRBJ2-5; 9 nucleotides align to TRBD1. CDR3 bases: TGTGCCAGCAGCAAGGGACAGGGAAAGGGGGAGACCCAGTACTTC. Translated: CASSKGQGKGETQYF.